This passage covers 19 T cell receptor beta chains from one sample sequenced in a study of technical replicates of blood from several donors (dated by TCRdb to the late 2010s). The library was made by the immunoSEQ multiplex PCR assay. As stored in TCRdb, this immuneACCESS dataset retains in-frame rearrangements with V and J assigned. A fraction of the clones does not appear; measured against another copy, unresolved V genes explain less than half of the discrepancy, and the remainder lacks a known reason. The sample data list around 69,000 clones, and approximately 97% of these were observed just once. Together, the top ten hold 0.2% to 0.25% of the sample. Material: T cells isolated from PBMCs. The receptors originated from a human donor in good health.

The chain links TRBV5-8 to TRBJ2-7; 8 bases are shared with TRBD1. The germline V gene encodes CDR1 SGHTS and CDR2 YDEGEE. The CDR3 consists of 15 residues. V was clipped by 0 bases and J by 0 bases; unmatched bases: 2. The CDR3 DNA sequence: TGTGCCAGCAGCTTGGGGGACAGGAGCTCCTACGAGCAGTACTTC. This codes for CASSLGDRSSYEQYF.

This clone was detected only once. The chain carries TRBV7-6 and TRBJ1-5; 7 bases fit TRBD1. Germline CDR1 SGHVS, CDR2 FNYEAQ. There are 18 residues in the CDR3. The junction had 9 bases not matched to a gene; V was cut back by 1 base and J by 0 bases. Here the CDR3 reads CASSLEVGRGYSNQPQHF. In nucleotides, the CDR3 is TGTGCCAGCAGCTTAGAAGTGGGCAGGGGGTATAGCAATCAGCCCCAGCATTTT.

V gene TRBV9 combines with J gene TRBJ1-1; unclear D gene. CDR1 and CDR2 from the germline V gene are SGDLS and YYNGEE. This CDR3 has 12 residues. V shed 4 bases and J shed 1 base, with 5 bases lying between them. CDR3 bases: TGTGCCAGCAGCTCGGGGAACACTGAAGCTTTCTTT. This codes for CASSSGNTEAFF.

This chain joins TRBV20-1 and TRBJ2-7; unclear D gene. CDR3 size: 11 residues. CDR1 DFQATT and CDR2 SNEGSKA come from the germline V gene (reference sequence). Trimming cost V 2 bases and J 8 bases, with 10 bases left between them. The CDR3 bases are TGCAGTGCTAGATCTGCTTGGCAGCAGTACTTC. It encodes CSARSAWQQYF.

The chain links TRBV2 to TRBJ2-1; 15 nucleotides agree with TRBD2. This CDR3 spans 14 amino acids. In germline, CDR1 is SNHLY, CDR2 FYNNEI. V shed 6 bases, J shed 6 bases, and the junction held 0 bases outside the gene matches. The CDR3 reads CASRGLAGGNEQFF. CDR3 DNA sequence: TGTGCCAGCAGGGGACTAGCGGGGGGCAATGAGCAGTTCTTC.

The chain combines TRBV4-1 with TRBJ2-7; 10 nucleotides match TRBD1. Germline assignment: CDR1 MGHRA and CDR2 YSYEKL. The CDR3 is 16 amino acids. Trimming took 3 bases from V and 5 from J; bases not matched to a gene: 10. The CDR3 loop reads CASSQGPGQGSDEQYF. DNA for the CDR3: TGCGCCAGCAGCCAGGGACCGGGACAGGGGAGTGACGAGCAGTACTTC.

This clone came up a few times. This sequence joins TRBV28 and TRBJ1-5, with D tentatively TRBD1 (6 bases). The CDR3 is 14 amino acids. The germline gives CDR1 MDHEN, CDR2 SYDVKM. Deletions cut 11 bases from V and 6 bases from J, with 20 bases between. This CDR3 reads CALNGGGSIQPQHF. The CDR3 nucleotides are TGTGCCCTTAATGGGGGGGGCTCGATTCAGCCCCAGCATTTT.

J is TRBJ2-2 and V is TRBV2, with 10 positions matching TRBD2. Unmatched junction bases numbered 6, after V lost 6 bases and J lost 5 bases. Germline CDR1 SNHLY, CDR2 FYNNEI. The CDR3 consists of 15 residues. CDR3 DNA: TGTGCCAGCAGGACCCTAGCGGGAGCGACCGGGGAGCTGTTTTTT. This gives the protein CASRTLAGATGELFF.

Here the CDR3 reads CASRRTLSRNTEAFF. Here the CDR3 DNA reads TGTGCCAGCAGACGAACCCTATCCCGTAACACTGAAGCTTTCTTT. J is TRBJ1-1 and V is TRBV7-2; D gene ambiguous. Trimming shortened V by 6 bases and J by 2 bases, and 16 bases separated the two germline ends. This CDR3 has 15 amino acids. CDR1 is SGHTA and CDR2 is FQGNSA in the germline V gene.

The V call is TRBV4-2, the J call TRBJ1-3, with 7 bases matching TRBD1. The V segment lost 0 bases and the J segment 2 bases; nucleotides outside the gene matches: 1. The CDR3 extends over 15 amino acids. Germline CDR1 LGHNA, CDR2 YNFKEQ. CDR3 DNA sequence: TGTGCCAGCAGCCAAGAAACAGGGGCTGGAAACACCATATATTTT. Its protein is CASSQETGAGNTIYF.

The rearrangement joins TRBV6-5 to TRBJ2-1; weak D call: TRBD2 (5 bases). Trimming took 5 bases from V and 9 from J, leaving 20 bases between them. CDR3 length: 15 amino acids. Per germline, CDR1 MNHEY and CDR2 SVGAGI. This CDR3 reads CASSPPEGGVGEQFF. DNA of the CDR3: TGTGCCAGCAGTCCCCCCGAAGGAGGTGTAGGTGAGCAGTTCTTC.

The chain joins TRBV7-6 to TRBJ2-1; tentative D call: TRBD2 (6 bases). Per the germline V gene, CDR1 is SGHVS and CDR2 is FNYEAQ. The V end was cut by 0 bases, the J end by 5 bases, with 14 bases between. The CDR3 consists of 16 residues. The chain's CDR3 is CASSLAHSGRDNEQFF. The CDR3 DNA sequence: TGTGCCAGCAGCTTAGCGCACAGCGGGCGGGACAATGAGCAGTTCTTC.

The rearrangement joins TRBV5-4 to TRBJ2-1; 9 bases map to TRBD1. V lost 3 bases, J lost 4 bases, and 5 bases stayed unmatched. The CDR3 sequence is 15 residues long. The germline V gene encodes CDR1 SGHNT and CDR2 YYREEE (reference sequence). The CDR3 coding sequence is TGTGCCAGCAGCTCCCCCGGGACAGGGTACAATGAGCAGTTCTTC. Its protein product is CASSSPGTGYNEQFF.

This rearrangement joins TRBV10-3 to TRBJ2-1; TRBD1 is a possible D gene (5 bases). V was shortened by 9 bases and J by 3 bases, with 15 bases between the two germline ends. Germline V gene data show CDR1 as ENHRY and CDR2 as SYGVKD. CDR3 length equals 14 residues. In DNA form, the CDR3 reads TGTGCCATAAAGGGCACAGGAGACTACAATGAGCAGTTCTTC. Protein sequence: CAIKGTGDYNEQFF.

Here the CDR3 DNA reads TGTGCCAGCTCACCAGGGACAGGGAAGGAGACCCAGTACTTC. Protein sequence: CASSPGTGKETQYF. V and J are TRBV18 and TRBJ2-5; 9 nucleotides agree with TRBD1. CDR3 length: 14 residues. J lost 5 bases, V lost 2 bases, and 3 bases had no gene match. Germline CDR1 KGHSH, CDR2 LQKENI.

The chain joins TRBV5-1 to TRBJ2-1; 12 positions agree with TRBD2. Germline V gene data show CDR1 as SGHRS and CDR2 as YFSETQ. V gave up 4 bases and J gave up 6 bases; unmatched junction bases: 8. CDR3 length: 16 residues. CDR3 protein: CASSGRTSGKGNEQFF. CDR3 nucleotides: TGCGCCAGCAGCGGCCGGACTAGCGGGAAGGGCAATGAGCAGTTCTTC.

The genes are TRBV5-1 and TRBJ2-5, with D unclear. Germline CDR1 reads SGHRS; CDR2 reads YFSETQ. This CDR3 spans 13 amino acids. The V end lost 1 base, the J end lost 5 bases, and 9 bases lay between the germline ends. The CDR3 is CASSLLDGETQYF. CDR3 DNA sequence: TGCGCCAGCAGCTTGCTAGATGGTGAGACCCAGTACTTC.

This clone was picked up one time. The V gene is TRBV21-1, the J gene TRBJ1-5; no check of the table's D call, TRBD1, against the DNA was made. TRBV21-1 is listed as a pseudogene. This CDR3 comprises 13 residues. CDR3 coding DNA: TGTGCCAGCAGCCCAGACAGGAATCAGCCCCAGCATTTT. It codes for CASSPDRNQPQHF.

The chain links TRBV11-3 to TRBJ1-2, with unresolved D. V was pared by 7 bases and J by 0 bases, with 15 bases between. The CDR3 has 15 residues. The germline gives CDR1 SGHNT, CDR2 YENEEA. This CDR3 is CASTPRAGANYGYTF. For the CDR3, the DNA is TGTGCCAGCACGCCGCGGGCAGGAGCTAACTATGGCTACACCTTC.